At least ten counts were recorded for the clone carrying this T cell receptor beta chain. The data were obtained in a study of patients and donors after allogeneic stem cell transplantation. MiXCR, run by TCRdb on the RT-PCR reads, gives a single entry per CDR3 protein. In the table there are fewer than 25,000 distinct CDR3 sequences, around 30% of which are singletons. The receptor was isolated from a human donor who was either an allogeneic HSCT recipient or a stem cell or donor lymphocyte infusion donor (not recorded which). It is not recorded whose cells these are; they may come from a transplant donor. Specimen: blood, either unsorted or a sorted T cell fraction (not recorded which).

The CDR3 is CSARQTGRGEKLFF. CDR3 DNA sequence: TGCAGTGCTAGGCAGACAGGGAGGGGTGAAAAACTGTTTTTT. The V gene is TRBV20-1, the J gene TRBJ1-4; TRBD1 matches 7 bases. The length of the CDR3 is 14 residues. Germline lookup yields CDR1 DFQATT and CDR2 SNEGSKA (reference sequence). The ends lost 3 bases at V and 7 bases at J; junction bases unmatched: 8.